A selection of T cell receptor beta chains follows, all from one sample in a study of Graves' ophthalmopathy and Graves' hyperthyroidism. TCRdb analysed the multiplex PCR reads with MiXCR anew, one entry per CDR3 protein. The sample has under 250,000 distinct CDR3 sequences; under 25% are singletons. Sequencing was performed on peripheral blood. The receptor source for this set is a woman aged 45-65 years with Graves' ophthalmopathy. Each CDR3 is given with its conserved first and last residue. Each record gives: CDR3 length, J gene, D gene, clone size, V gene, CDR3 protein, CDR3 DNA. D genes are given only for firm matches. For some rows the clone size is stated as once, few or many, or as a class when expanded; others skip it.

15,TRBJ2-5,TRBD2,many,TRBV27,CASRSLADRQETQYF,TGTGCCAGCAGATCCCTAGCGGATCGTCAAGAGACCCAGTACTTC
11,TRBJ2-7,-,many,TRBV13,CASSLQAEQYF,TGTGCCAGCAGCTTACAAGCCGAGCAGTACTTC
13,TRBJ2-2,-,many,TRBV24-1,CATSLVGTGELFF,TGTGCCACCAGTCTTGTGGGCACCGGGGAGCTGTTTTTT
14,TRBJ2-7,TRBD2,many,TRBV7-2,CASSLSGSPHEQYF,TGTGCCAGCAGTTTGAGCGGGAGCCCCCACGAGCAGTACTTC
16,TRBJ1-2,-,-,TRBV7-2,CASSLGWEAGHYGYTF,TGTGCCAGCAGCTTAGGCTGGGAGGCAGGGCACTATGGCTACACCTTC
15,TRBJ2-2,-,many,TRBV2,CASSGISTNTGELFF,TGTGCCAGCAGTGGAATCTCAACGAACACCGGGGAGCTGTTTTTT
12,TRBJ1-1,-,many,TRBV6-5,CASSYQGSEAFF,TGTGCCAGCAGTTACCAGGGGTCTGAAGCTTTCTTT
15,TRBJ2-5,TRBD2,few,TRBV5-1,CASSLAPSGRETQYF,TGCGCCAGCAGCTTGGCCCCTAGCGGGAGAGAGACCCAGTACTTC
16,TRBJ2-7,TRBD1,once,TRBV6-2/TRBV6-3,CASSDPGTGKSYEQYF,TGTGCCAGCAGTGACCCCGGGACAGGCAAATCCTACGAGCAGTACTTC
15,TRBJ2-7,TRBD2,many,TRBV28,CASRGWASGNYEQYF,TGTGCCAGCAGAGGATGGGCTAGCGGAAACTACGAGCAGTACTTC